This T cell receptor (beta chain) was found in a study of T cell responses to AZD1222 COVID-19 vaccine. Germline V gene sequence: CDR1 SGHAT, CDR2 FQNNGV. Trimming removed 5 bases at V and 4 bases at J, with 17 bases between. The CDR3 loop spans 15 amino acids. Here immunoSEQ multiplex PCR was the method, and the copy in TCRdb shows in-frame clones only, minus some. The repertoire includes roughly 120,000 clones, over 75% of them detected once, and approximately 1.3% sits in the top ten. The genes are TRBV11-2 and TRBJ2-5; tentative D call: TRBD1 (7 bases). The clonotype was recovered from an adult in good health. The sample here was peripheral blood, taken on day 0 of AZD1222 vaccination. The CDR3 DNA follows: TGTGCCAGCAGCCCCCAGGGGGGACAGTTAGAGACCCAGTACTTC. It encodes CASSPQGGQLETQYF. The whole variable domain, filled in from reference TRBV11-2 and TRBJ2-5, reads EAGVAQSPRYKIIEKRQSVAFWCNPISGHATLYWYQQILGQGPKLLIQFQNNGVVDDSQLPKDRFSAERLKGVDSTLKIQPAKLEDSAVYLCASSPQGGQLETQYFGPGTRLLVL.